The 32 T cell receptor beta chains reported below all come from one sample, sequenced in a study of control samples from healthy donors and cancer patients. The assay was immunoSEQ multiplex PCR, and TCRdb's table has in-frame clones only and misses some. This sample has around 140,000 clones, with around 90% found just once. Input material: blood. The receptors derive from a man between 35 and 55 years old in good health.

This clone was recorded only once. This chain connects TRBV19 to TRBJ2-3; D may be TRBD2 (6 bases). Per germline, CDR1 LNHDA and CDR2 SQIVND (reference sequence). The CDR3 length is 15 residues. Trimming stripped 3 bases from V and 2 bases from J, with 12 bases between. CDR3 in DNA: TGTGCCAGTAGTATTCGTCGCGGGGACACAGATACGCAGTATTTT. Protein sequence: CASSIRRGDTDTQYF.

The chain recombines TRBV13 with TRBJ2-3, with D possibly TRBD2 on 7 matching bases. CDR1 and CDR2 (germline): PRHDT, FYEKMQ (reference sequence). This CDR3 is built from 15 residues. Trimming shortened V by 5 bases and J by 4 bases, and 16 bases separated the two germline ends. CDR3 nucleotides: TGTGCCAGCAGCCCGGGGGGCTTCGGAGCAGATACGCAGTATTTT. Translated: CASSPGGFGADTQYF. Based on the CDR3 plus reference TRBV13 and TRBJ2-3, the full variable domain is AAGVIQSPRHLIKEKRETATLKCYPIPRHDTVYWYQQGPGQDPQFLISFYEKMQSDKGSIPDRFSAQQFSDYHSELNMSSLELGDSALYFCASSPGGFGADTQYFGPGTRLTVL.

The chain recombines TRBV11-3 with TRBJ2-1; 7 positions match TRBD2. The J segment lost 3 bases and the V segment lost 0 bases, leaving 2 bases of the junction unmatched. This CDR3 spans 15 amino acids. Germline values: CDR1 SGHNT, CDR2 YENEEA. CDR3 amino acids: CASSLDGGSYNEQFF. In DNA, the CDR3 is TGTGCCAGCAGCTTAGACGGGGGGAGCTACAATGAGCAGTTCTTC.

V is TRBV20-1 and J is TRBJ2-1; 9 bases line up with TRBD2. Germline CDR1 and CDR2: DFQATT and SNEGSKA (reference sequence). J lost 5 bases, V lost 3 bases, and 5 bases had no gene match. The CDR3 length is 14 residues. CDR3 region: CSASRASGDNEQFF. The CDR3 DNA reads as TGCAGTGCTAGTAGGGCTAGCGGGGACAATGAGCAGTTCTTC.

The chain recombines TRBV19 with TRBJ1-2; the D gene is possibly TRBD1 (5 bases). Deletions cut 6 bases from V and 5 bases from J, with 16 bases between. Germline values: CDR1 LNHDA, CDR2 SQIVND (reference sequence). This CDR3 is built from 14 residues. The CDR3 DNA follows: TGTGCCAGTAGCCCGTCGGGGGTCCTATATGGCTACACCTTC. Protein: CASSPSGVLYGYTF.

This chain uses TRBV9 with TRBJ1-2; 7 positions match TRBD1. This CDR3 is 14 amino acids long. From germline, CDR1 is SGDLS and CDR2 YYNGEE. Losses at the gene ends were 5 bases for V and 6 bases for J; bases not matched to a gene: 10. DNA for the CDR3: TGTGCCAGCAGGGTCACAGGGGCGTTAAATGGCTACACCTTC. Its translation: CASRVTGALNGYTF.

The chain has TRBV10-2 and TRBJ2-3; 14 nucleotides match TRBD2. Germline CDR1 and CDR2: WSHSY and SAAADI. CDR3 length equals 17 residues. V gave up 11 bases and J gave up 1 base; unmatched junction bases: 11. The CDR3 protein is CASSGLAGASGTDTQYF. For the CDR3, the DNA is TGCGCCTCCTCGGGACTAGCGGGGGCCTCGGGCACAGATACGCAGTATTTT.

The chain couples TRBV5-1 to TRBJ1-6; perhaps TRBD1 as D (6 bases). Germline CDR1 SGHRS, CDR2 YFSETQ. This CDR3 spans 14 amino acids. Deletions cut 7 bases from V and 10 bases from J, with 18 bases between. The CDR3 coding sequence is TGCGCCAGCGCGGACAGTTTCGGCGGGTCACCCCTCCACTTT. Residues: CASADSFGGSPLHF.

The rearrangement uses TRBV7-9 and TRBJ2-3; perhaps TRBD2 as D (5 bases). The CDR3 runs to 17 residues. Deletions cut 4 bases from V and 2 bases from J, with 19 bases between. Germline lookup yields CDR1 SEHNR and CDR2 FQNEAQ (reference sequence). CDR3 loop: CASSYSLDSIITDTQYF. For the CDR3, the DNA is TGTGCCAGCAGCTATTCCTTGGACTCCATAATCACAGATACGCAGTATTTT.

The CDR3 coding sequence is TGTGCCAGCGGGACGAAAGCGGATTCACCCCTCCACTTT. It is translated as CASGTKADSPLHF. The chain combines TRBV27 with TRBJ1-6; a weak D match, TRBD1 (5 bases). The CDR3 has 13 amino acids. Germline assignment: CDR1 MNHEY and CDR2 SMNVEV (reference sequence). V was trimmed by 8 bases and J by 8 bases, leaving 13 bases between them.

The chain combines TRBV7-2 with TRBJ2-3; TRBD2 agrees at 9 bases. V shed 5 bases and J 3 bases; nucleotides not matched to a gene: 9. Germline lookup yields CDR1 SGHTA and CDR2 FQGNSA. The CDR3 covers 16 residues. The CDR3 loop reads CASSPWGGGATDTQYF. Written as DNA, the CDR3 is TGTGCCAGCAGCCCATGGGGCGGGGGGGCTACAGATACGCAGTATTTT.

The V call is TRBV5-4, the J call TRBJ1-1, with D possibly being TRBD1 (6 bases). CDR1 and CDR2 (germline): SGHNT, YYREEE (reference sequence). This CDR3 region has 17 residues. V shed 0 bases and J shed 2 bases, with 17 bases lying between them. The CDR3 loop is CASSLGITTGDNTEAFF. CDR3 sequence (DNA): TGTGCCAGCAGCTTGGGAATCACGACAGGCGATAACACTGAAGCTTTCTTT.

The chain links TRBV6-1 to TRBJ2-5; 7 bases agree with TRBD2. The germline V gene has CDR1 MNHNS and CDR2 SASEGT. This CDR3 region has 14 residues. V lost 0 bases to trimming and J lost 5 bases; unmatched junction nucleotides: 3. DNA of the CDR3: TGTGCCAGCAGTGAAGCGCTGGGGGGGGAGACCCAGTACTTC. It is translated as CASSEALGGETQYF.

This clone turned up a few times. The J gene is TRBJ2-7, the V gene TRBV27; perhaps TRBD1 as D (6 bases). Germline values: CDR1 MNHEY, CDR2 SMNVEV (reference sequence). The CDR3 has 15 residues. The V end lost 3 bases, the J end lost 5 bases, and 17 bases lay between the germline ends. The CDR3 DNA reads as TGTGCCAGCAGTTTTGGTCAGGGGATCGTCGACGAGCAGTACTTC. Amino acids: CASSFGQGIVDEQYF.

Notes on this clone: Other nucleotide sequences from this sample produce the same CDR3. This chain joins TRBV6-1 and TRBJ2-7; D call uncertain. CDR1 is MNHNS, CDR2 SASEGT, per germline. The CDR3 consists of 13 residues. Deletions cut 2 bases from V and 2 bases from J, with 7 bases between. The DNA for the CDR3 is TGTGCCAGCAGTGAACGCGCGCCCTACGAGCAGTACTTC. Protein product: CASSERAPYEQYF.

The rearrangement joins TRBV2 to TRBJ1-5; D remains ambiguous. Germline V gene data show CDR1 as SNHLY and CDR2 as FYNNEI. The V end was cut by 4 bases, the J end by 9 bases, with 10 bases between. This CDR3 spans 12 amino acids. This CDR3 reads CASSGQSLPQHF. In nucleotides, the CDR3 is TGTGCCAGCAGTGGGCAGAGTCTGCCCCAGCATTTT.

The CDR3 loop is CASSDLGGGGYTF. The CDR3, as DNA: TGTGCCAGCAGTGACCTGGGGGGAGGAGGCTACACCTTC. The chain joins TRBV6-4 to TRBJ1-2; the D gene is possibly TRBD1 (5 bases). Germline V gene data show CDR1 as MRHNA and CDR2 as SNTAGT. Trimming took 2 bases from V and 8 from J, leaving 12 bases between them. The CDR3 runs to 13 residues.

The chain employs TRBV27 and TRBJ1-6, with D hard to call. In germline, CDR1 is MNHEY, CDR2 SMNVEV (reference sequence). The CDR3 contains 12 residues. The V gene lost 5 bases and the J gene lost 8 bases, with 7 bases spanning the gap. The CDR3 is CASSLLDSPLHF. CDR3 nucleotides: TGTGCCAGCAGTCTCCTGGATTCACCCCTCCACTTT.

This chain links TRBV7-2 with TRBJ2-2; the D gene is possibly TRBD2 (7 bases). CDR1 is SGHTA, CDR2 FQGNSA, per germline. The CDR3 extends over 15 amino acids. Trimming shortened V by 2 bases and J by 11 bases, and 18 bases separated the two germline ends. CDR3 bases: TGTGCCAGCAGCTTAATGGGGCGGGGGCCCCTCGAGCTGTTTTTT. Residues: CASSLMGRGPLELFF. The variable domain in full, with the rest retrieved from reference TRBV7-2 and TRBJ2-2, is GAGVSQSPSNKVTEKGKDVELRCDPISGHTALYWYRQSLGQGLEFLIYFQGNSAPDKSGLPSDRFSAERTGGSVSTLTIQRTQQEDSAVYLCASSLMGRGPLELFFGEGSRLTVL.

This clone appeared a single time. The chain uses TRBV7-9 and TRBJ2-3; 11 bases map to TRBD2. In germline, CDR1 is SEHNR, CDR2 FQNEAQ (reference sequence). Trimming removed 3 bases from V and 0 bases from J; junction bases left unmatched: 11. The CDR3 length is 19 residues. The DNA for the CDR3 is TGTGCCAGCAGCTTCCCCAGAACGACTAGCGGGGAGAGCACAGATACGCAGTATTTT. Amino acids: CASSFPRTTSGESTDTQYF.

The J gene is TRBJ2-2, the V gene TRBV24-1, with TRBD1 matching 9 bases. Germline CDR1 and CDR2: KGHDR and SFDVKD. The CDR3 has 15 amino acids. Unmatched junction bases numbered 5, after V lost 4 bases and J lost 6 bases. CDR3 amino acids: CATSDPGTGSGELFF. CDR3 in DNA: TGTGCCACCAGTGACCCCGGGACAGGGTCCGGGGAGCTGTTTTTT.

The CDR3, as DNA: TGCGCCAGCCAGGAGGCAGGGGCGTCCTCTGAAGCTTTCTTT. Translated: CASQEAGASSEAFF. V is TRBV10-1 and J is TRBJ1-1; TRBD1 might be the D (6 bases). This CDR3 region has 14 residues. CDR1 is WNHNN, CDR2 SYGVQD, per germline (reference sequence). Deletions cut 8 bases from V and 6 bases from J, with 19 bases between.

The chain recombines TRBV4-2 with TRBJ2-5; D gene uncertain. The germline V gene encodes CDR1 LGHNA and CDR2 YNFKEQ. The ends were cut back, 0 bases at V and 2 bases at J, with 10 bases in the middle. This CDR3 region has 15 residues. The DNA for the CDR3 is TGTGCCAGCAGCCAAGATCGGGCGGAACAAGAGACCCAGTACTTC. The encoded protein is CASSQDRAEQETQYF.

CDR3 sequence (DNA): TGCAGTGCTAGTCGGGGACAGGGGCACAATCAGCCCCAGCATTTT. Translated: CSASRGQGHNQPQHF. J is TRBJ1-5 and V is TRBV20-1; 10 nucleotides line up with TRBD1. The CDR3 covers 15 residues. V trimming: 3 bases; J trimming: 3 bases; junction bases outside the gene matches: 5. CDR1 is DFQATT and CDR2 is SNEGSKA in the germline V gene (reference sequence).

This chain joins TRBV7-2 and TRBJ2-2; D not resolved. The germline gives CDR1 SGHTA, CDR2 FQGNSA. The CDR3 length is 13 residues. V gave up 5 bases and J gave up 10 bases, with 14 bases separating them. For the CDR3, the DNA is TGTGCCAGCAGCCCAAGGACGGATAAGGAGCTGTTTTTT. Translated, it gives CASSPRTDKELFF.

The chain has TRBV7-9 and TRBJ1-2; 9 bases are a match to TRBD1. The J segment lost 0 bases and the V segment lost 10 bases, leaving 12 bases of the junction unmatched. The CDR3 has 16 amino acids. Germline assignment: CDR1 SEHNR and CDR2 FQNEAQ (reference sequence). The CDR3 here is CAINSGQGITNYGYTF. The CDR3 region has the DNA TGTGCCATCAACAGCGGACAGGGGATAACTAACTATGGCTACACCTTC. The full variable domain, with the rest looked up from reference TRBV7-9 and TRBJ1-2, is DTGVSQNPRHKITKRGQNVTFRCDPISEHNRLYWYRQTLGQGPEFLTYFQNEAQLEKSRLLSDRFSAERPKGSFSTLEIQRTEQGDSAMYLCAINSGQGITNYGYTFGSGTRLTVV.

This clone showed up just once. The CDR3 reads CASGQGLDNEQFF. CDR3 sequence (DNA): TGCGCCAGCGGCCAGGGGCTGGACAATGAGCAGTTCTTC. The chain carries TRBV5-1 and TRBJ2-1; possibly TRBD1 for D (6 bases). The germline V and J ends were trimmed by 7 bases and 5 bases, with 13 bases remaining between them. Germline values: CDR1 SGHRS, CDR2 YFSETQ. The CDR3 sequence is 13 residues long.

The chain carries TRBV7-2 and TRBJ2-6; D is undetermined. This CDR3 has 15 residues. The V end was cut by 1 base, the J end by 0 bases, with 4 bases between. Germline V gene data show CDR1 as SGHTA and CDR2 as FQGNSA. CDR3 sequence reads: CASSLGGSGANVLTF. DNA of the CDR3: TGTGCCAGCAGCTTAGGAGGCTCTGGGGCCAACGTCCTGACTTTC.

The DNA of the CDR3 is TGTGCCAGTAGTAAGGGACACAGCCCGGGCAATCAGCCCCAGCATTTT. It encodes CASSKGHSPGNQPQHF. The V gene is TRBV19, the J gene TRBJ1-5; possible D gene TRBD1, 6 bases. Germline CDR1 reads LNHDA; CDR2 reads SQIVND (reference sequence). V was clipped by 4 bases and J by 2 bases, with 15 bases between them. The CDR3 sequence is 16 residues long.

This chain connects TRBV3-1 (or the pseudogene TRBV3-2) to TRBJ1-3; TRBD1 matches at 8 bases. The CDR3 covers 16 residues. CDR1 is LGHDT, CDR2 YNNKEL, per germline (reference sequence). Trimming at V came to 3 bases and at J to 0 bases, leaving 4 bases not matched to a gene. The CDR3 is CASSQGQAHSGNTIYF. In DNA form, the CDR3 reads TGTGCCAGCAGCCAGGGACAGGCACACTCTGGAAACACCATATATTTT.

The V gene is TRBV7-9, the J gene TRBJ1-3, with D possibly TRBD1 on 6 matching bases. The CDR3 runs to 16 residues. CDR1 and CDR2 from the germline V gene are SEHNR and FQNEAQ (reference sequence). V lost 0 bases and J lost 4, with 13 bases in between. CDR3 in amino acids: CASSLAWDITGNTIYF. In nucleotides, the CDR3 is TGTGCCAGCAGCTTAGCATGGGACATAACCGGAAACACCATATATTTT.

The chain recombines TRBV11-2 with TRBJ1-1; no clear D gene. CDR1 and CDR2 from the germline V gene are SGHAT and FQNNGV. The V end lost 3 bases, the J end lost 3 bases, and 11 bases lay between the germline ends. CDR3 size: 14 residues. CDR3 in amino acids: CASSLEGPYTEAFF. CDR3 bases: TGTGCCAGCAGCTTGGAGGGCCCTTACACTGAAGCTTTCTTT.